This T cell receptor beta chain was recorded in a study of PD-1 and CTLA-4 blockade in melanoma. This clone was observed a handful of times. CDR3 size: 14 residues. Germline CDR1 MDHEN, CDR2 SYDVKM. V lost 3 bases, J lost 6 bases, and 13 bases lay in between. Repertoires were generated with immunoSEQ multiplex PCR, while TCRdb's copy carries only in-frame clones and drops some. The data hold around 20,000 clones, with approximately 90% observed a single time. The sequence was obtained from a human donor with melanoma. The rearrangement joins TRBV28 to TRBJ2-3; D remains unclear. This sample comprised CD8+ T cells from peripheral blood, obtained before anti-PD-1 treatment. Here the CDR3 DNA reads TGTGCCAGCAGTTTTATAAGTAATGTGGATACGCAGTATTTT. Amino acids: CASSFISNVDTQYF.